The 30 T cell receptor beta chains listed next were all sequenced from one sample in a study of pediatric ulcerative colitis. Assay: immunoSEQ multiplex PCR; the TCRdb copy retains only in-frame clones and omits some. Among about 9,500 clones, over 70% were seen once, and the ten largest hold 7%. The sample taken for sequencing was blood. Every receptor here comes from a girl between 10 and 17 years old with moderate ulcerative colitis.

V is TRBV19 and J is TRBJ1-1; D is possibly TRBD1 (5 bases). The ends were cut back, 7 bases at V and 5 bases at J, with 14 bases in the middle. This CDR3 has 13 residues. Germline V gives CDR1 LNHDA, CDR2 SQIVND (reference sequence). For the CDR3, the DNA is TGTGCCAGTAACTCAGGGCAAAGGACTGAAGCTTTCTTT. This codes for CASNSGQRTEAFF.

The gene calls are TRBV9 and TRBJ2-1; TRBD2 aligns across 8 bases. The junction had 4 bases not matched to a gene; V was cut back by 0 bases and J by 5 bases. Looked up from germline, CDR1 is SGDLS and CDR2 is YYNGEE. This CDR3 has 15 amino acids. For the CDR3, the DNA is TGTGCCAGCAGCGTAGTGGGCGGGGGGAACAATGAGCAGTTCTTC. This codes for CASSVVGGGNNEQFF.

This sequence joins TRBV6-5 and TRBJ2-5, with 8 bases identical to TRBD2. CDR1 and CDR2 from the germline V gene are MNHEY and SVGAGI. V shed 5 bases, J shed 5 bases, and the junction held 10 bases outside the gene matches. The CDR3 length is 15 residues. DNA of the CDR3: TGTGCCAGCAGTAGCGGGGGAGATCTCCGGGAGACCCAGTACTTC. Protein sequence: CASSSGGDLRETQYF.

The chain uses TRBV11-2 and TRBJ2-5; D is unclear. The DNA end is a closer match to TRBJ2-7, so the J assignment may be wrong. The CDR3 is 10 residues long. Germline values: CDR1 SGHAT, CDR2 FQNNGV. The chain's CDR3 is CASSSYEQYF. CDR3 bases: TGTGCCAGCAGCTCCTACGAGCAGTACTTC.

V is TRBV4-2 and J is TRBJ2-2, with 16 nucleotides matching TRBD2. The CDR3 length is 20 residues. CDR1 and CDR2 from the germline V gene are LGHNA and YNFKEQ. V shed 4 bases, J shed 1 base, and the junction held 9 bases outside the gene matches. The CDR3 here is CASSPSPGTSGGVNTGELFF. For the CDR3, the DNA is TGTGCCAGCAGCCCTTCTCCGGGGACTAGCGGGGGGGTGAACACCGGGGAGCTGTTTTTT.

The chain has TRBV15 and TRBJ2-7; 10 nucleotides align to TRBD2. Trimming cost V 1 base and J 3 bases; bases outside gene matches: 0. The CDR3 is 14 amino acids. The germline V gene has CDR1 LNHNV and CDR2 YYDKDF (reference sequence). CDR3 bases: TGTGCCACCAGCAGAGGACTAGCGGGCTACGAGCAGTACTTC. Translation gives CATSRGLAGYEQYF. Together with reference TRBV15 and TRBJ2-7, the CDR3 gives the full variable domain: DAMVIQNPRYQVTQFGKPVTLSCSQTLNHNVMYWYQQKSSQAPKLLFHYYDKDFNNEADTPDNFQSRRPNTSFCFLDIRSPGLGDTAMYLCATSRGLAGYEQYFGPGTRLTVT.

The CDR3: CASSPGQGAYEQYF. In nucleotides, the CDR3 is TGCGCCAGCAGCCCGGGACAGGGGGCGTACGAGCAGTACTTC. V gene TRBV5-1 combines with J gene TRBJ2-7; 12 bases agree with TRBD1. The CDR3 contains 14 residues. V was clipped by 4 bases and J by 4 bases; unmatched bases: 3. Germline V gives CDR1 SGHRS, CDR2 YFSETQ.

V usage is TRBV6-5 and J usage is TRBJ2-7; 8 bases line up with TRBD1. CDR1 and CDR2 from the germline V gene are MNHEY and SVGAGI. The junction had 0 bases not matched to a gene; V was cut back by 1 base and J by 4 bases. The CDR3 contains 13 residues. As DNA, the CDR3 is TGTGCCAGCAGTTACTACAGGGGGTACGAGCAGTACTTC. Translating it yields CASSYYRGYEQYF.

The rearrangement joins TRBV5-1 to TRBJ2-1; TRBD1 matches 8 bases. The CDR3 totals 15 residues. With V trimmed by 4 bases and J by 3 bases, 6 bases remained unmatched. CDR1 and CDR2 (germline): SGHRS, YFSETQ. The CDR3, as DNA: TGCGCCAGCAGCCCTGGACAGGGAGTCTACAATGAGCAGTTCTTC. Its translation: CASSPGQGVYNEQFF.

The J gene is TRBJ2-7, the V gene TRBV27; D remains unclear. V lost 8 bases and J lost 3, with 14 bases in between. The length of the CDR3 is 13 residues. CDR1 is MNHEY and CDR2 is SMNVEV in the germline V gene (reference sequence). The CDR3 here is CASAPQWGYEQYF. For the CDR3, the DNA is TGTGCCAGCGCTCCCCAATGGGGCTACGAGCAGTACTTC.

This clone was observed a few times. The chain is built from TRBV2 and TRBJ1-1, with a weak D call TRBD1 (5 bases). CDR3 length: 14 residues. The germline V gene encodes CDR1 SNHLY and CDR2 FYNNEI. The V end lost 9 bases, the J end lost 0 bases, and 14 bases lay between the germline ends. CDR3 coding DNA: TGTGCCAGTAGGACACGCTTTTTGAACACTGAAGCTTTCTTT. Protein sequence: CASRTRFLNTEAFF.

A word on this clone: A junction boundary mismatches the germline segment, possibly from a read error. CDR3 sequence: CASSLGLDHDF. The CDR3 DNA reads TGTGCCAGCAGCTTGGGCCTTGACCACGACTTC. This chain joins TRBV5-6 and TRBJ2-7, with no clear D. Germline loops: CDR1 SGHDT, CDR2 YYEEEE. The CDR3 is 11 residues long.

This sequence joins TRBV4-1 and TRBJ1-1; possible D gene TRBD1, 5 bases. There are 16 residues in the CDR3. The V end was cut by 0 bases, the J end by 1 base, with 12 bases between. Germline V gene lookup returns CDR1 MGHRA and CDR2 YSYEKL. The CDR3 DNA sequence: TGCGCCAGCAGCCAAGATCGAGGGGTATGGAACACTGAAGCTTTCTTT. It yields the protein CASSQDRGVWNTEAFF.

The rearrangement uses TRBV10-2 and TRBJ2-1; 8 bases fit TRBD2. This CDR3 region has 18 residues. Per germline, CDR1 WSHSY and CDR2 SAAADI. Germline trimming cut 2 bases from V and 7 bases from J; bases unmatched to any gene: 16. Here the CDR3 DNA reads TGCGCCAGCAGTGAGAGCCTCCTGACTAGCGCAAGACAAAATGAGCAGTTCTTC. It yields the protein CASSESLLTSARQNEQFF.

This rearrangement joins TRBV19 to TRBJ2-4; D unclear. Trimming took off 3 bases at V and 0 bases at J, with 12 bases between the two ends. This CDR3 is 16 amino acids long. Germline V gene sequence: CDR1 LNHDA, CDR2 SQIVND (reference sequence). Written as DNA, the CDR3 is TGTGCCAGTAGTATTTACCCGATTCTAGCCAAAAACATTCAGTACTTC. It translates to CASSIYPILAKNIQYF.

The genes are TRBV5-1 and TRBJ1-3, with D possibly matching TRBD1 (6 bases). Germline V gene data show CDR1 as SGHRS and CDR2 as YFSETQ. The CDR3 length is 16 residues. Deletions cut 4 bases from V and 0 bases from J, with 14 bases between. Here the CDR3 reads CASSPDRILSGNTIYF. DNA of the CDR3: TGCGCCAGCAGCCCCGACAGGATACTCTCTGGAAACACCATATATTTT.

This clone was picked up a small number of times. The chain combines TRBV4-2 with TRBJ1-1; 11 bases align to TRBD1. The V and J ends lost 4 bases and 1 base, in that order; junction bases with no gene match: 8. Per germline, CDR1 LGHNA and CDR2 YNFKEQ. The CDR3 is 17 residues long. Here the CDR3 reads CASSLGTGGRKNTEAFF. CDR3 DNA: TGTGCCAGCAGCCTAGGGACAGGGGGACGGAAGAACACTGAAGCTTTCTTT.

The rearrangement uses TRBV5-3 and TRBJ1-5, with 8 nucleotides matching TRBD1. TRBV5-3 qualifies as an ORF whose function is uncertain. V gave up 2 bases and J gave up 5 bases; unmatched junction bases: 6. The CDR3 is made up of 15 amino acids. The CDR3 coding sequence is TGTGCCAGAAGCTTACTGGACAGGGCAGATCAGCCCCAGCATTTT. This encodes CARSLLDRADQPQHF.

J is TRBJ2-3 and V is TRBV10-3; D not resolved. The CDR3 totals 15 residues. Germline V gene lookup returns CDR1 ENHRY and CDR2 SYGVKD. V lost 1 base, J lost 2 bases, and 10 bases lay in between. CDR3 DNA: TGTGCCATCAGTGAGTACGAAACGGCCACAGATACGCAGTATTTT. Protein product: CAISEYETATDTQYF.

The CDR3 DNA sequence: TGTGCCACCAGCAGAGATCCCCGGATGGGGACAGATACGCAGTATTTT. Protein sequence: CATSRDPRMGTDTQYF. The rearrangement uses TRBV15 and TRBJ2-3, with D uncertain. The V gene's germline CDR1 is LNHNV and CDR2 YYDKDF (reference sequence). V lost 0 bases, J lost 3 bases, and 13 bases lay in between. The CDR3 is made up of 16 amino acids.

V usage is TRBV6-1 and J usage is TRBJ2-7; 7 bases map to TRBD2. The germline V gene has CDR1 MNHNS and CDR2 SASEGT. The CDR3 runs 16 residues. Unmatched junction bases numbered 6, after V lost 1 base and J lost 0 bases. The CDR3 DNA reads as TGTGCCAGCAGTGAAGTTGGCGGGGGACGCTCCTACGAGCAGTACTTC. Translated: CASSEVGGGRSYEQYF.

The V call is TRBV5-1, the J call TRBJ2-7, with TRBD1 matching over 7 bases. V was pared by 0 bases and J by 0 bases, with 3 bases of the junction left unmatched. CDR3 size: 15 residues. Germline V gene lookup returns CDR1 SGHRS and CDR2 YFSETQ. The CDR3 bases are TGCGCCAGCAGCTTGGGGCAGGGGGACTCCTACGAGCAGTACTTC. It translates to CASSLGQGDSYEQYF. Full variable domain (missing parts from reference TRBV5-1 and TRBJ2-7): KAGVTQTPRYLIKTRGQQVTLSCSPISGHRSVSWYQQTPGQGLQFLFEYFSETQRNKGNFPGRFSGRQFSNSRSEMNVSTLELGDSALYLCASSLGQGDSYEQYFGPGTRLTVT.

This chain uses TRBV11-1 with TRBJ1-5, with TRBD1 matching over 8 bases. The junction had 2 bases not matched to a gene; V was cut back by 5 bases and J by 2 bases. CDR3 length: 14 residues. The germline CDR1 and CDR2 sequences are SGHAT and FQDESV (reference sequence). The CDR3 nucleotides are TGTGCCAGCAGCCTGGGACAGGGCAATCAGCCCCAGCATTTT. Translation gives CASSLGQGNQPQHF.

The V and J genes are TRBV19 and TRBJ2-5; unclear D gene. This CDR3 region has 14 residues. Trimming stripped 0 bases from V and 5 bases from J, with 10 bases between. Per germline, CDR1 LNHDA and CDR2 SQIVND (reference sequence). CDR3: CASSIDARAETQYF. The CDR3 DNA follows: TGTGCCAGTAGTATAGATGCCCGGGCGGAGACCCAGTACTTC.

This rearrangement joins TRBV9 to TRBJ2-5; possibly TRBD1 for D (5 bases). CDR3 size: 13 residues. The germline CDR1 and CDR2 sequences are SGDLS and YYNGEE. V was clipped by 3 bases and J by 2 bases, with 8 bases between them. The CDR3 sequence: CASSDRLQETQYF. The CDR3 DNA reads as TGTGCCAGCAGCGACAGGCTTCAAGAGACCCAGTACTTC.

The chain joins TRBV7-4 to TRBJ2-5, with D unclear. Germline CDR1 and CDR2: SGHVT and SQSDAQ. The ends were cut back, 4 bases at V and 5 bases at J, with 14 bases in the middle. The CDR3 loop spans 14 amino acids. CDR3 sequence: CASSSRGVTETQYF. The CDR3 region has the DNA TGTGCCAGCAGCTCGAGAGGTGTTACGGAGACCCAGTACTTC.

This chain uses TRBV20-1 with TRBJ2-3; D is unclear. This CDR3 region has 11 residues. V dropped 0 bases and J dropped 6 bases, with 4 bases sitting between them. Germline assignment: CDR1 DFQATT and CDR2 SNEGSKA (reference sequence). In nucleotides, the CDR3 is TGCAGTGCTAGAGATCATGATACGCAGTATTTT. Translating gives CSARDHDTQYF.

The chain joins TRBV7-6 to TRBJ2-7, with D possibly being TRBD2 (7 bases). The CDR3 loop spans 16 amino acids. Trimming stripped 2 bases from V and 2 bases from J, with 16 bases between. CDR1 and CDR2 (germline): SGHVS, FNYEAQ. In DNA form, the CDR3 reads TGTGCCAGCAGCTTAATTGGAGGGGGGGAGCCCTACGAGCAGTACTTC. Protein: CASSLIGGGEPYEQYF.

The chain combines TRBV5-6 with TRBJ2-3, with D perhaps TRBD1 or TRBD2 (6 bases each). The CDR3 runs 12 residues. The ends were cut back, 5 bases at V and 9 bases at J, with 13 bases in the middle. Germline V gene sequence: CDR1 SGHDT, CDR2 YYEEEE. In DNA form, the CDR3 reads TGTGCCAGCAGTCCTGGCGGGACAACGCAGTATTTT. This gives the protein CASSPGGTTQYF.

This chain uses TRBV6-5 with TRBJ2-7; 12 nucleotides line up with TRBD2. Losses at the gene ends were 6 bases for V and 3 bases for J; bases not matched to a gene: 3. Germline V lookup: CDR1 MNHEY, CDR2 SVGAGI. CDR3 length: 14 residues. The CDR3: CASRPGLAGYEQYF. The CDR3 DNA follows: TGTGCCAGCAGGCCGGGACTAGCGGGCTACGAGCAGTACTTC.